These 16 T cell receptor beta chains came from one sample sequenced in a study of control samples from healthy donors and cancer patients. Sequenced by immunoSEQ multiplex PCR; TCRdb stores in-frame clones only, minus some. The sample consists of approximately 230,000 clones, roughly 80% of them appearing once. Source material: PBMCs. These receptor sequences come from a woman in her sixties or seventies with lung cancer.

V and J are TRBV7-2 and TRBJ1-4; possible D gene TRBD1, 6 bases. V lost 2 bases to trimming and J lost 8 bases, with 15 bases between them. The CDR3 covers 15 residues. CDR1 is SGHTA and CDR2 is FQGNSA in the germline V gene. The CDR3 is CASSLSGGLGEKLFF. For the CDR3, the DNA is TGTGCCAGCAGCTTATCCGGGGGGCTAGGGGAAAAACTGTTTTTT.

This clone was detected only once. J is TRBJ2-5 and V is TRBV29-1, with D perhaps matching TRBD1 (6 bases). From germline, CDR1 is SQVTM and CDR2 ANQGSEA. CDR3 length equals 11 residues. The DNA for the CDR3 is TGCAGTGGACAGTCCCAAGAGACCCAGTACTTC. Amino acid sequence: CSGQSQETQYF.

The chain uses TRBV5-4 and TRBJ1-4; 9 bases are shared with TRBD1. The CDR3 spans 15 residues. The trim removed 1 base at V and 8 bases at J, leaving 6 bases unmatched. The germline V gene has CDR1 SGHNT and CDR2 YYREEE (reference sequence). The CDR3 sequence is CASSLLGQGREKLFF. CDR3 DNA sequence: TGTGCCAGCAGCTTGTTGGGACAGGGTAGAGAAAAACTGTTTTTT.

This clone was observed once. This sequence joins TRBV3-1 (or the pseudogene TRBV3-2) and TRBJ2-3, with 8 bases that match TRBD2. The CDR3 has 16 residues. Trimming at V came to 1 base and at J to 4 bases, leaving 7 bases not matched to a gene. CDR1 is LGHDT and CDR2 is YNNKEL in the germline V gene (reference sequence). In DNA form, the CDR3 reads TGTGCCAGCAGCCAAGTCCGCGGGAGGCTCGCAGATACGCAGTATTTT. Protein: CASSQVRGRLADTQYF.

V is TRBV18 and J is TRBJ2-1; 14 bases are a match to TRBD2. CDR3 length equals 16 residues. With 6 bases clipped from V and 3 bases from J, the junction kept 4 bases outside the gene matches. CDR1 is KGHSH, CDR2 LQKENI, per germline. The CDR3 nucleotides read TGTGCCAGCTCCCGGGGACTAGCGGGAGACTACAATGAGCAGTTCTTC. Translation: CASSRGLAGDYNEQFF.

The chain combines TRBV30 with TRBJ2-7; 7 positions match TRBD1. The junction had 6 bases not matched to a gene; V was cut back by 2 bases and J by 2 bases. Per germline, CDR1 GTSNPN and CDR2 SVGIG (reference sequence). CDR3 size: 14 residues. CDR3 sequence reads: CAWSWTGLTYEQYF. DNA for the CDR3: TGTGCCTGGAGTTGGACAGGCCTGACCTACGAGCAGTACTTC.

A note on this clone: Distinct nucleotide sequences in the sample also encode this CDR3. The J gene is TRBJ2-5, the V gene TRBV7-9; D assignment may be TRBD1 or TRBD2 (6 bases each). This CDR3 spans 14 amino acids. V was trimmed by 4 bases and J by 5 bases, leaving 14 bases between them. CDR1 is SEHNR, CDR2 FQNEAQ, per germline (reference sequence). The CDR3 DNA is TGTGCCAGCAGCTCCACAGGGAGCGGGGAGACCCAGTACTTC. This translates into CASSSTGSGETQYF.

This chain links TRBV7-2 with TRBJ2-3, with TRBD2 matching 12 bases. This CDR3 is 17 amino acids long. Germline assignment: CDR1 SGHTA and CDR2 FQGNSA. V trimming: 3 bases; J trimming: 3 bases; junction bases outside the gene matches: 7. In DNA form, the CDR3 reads TGTGCCAGCAGCTTCCGATCGACTAGCGGGAGTACAGATACGCAGTATTTT. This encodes CASSFRSTSGSTDTQYF.

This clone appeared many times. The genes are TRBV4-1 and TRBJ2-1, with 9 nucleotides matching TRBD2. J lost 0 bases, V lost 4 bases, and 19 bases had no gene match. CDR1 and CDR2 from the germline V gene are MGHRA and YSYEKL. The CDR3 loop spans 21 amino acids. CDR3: CASSRRTLAGKRKSSYNEQFF. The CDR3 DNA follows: TGCGCCAGCAGCCGTAGGACTCTAGCGGGGAAGAGGAAGAGCTCCTACAATGAGCAGTTCTTC.

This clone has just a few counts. The CDR3 here is CASRRDGNQPQHF. In nucleotides, the CDR3 is TGTGCCAGCAGGCGGGACGGTAATCAGCCCCAGCATTTT. The genes are TRBV6-5 and TRBJ1-5, with D perhaps matching TRBD1 (5 bases). Trimming cost V 6 bases and J 4 bases, with 10 bases left between them. Germline CDR1 MNHEY, CDR2 SVGAGI. The CDR3 length is 13 residues.

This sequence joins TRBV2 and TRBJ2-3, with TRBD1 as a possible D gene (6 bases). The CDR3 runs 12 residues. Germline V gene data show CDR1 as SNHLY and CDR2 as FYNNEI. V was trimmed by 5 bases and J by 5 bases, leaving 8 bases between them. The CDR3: CASSLTGDTQYF. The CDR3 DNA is TGTGCCAGCAGTCTGACAGGAGATACGCAGTATTTT. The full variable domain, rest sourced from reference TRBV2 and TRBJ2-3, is EPEVTQTPSHQVTQMGQEVILRCVPISNHLYFYWYRQILGQKVEFLVSFYNNEISEKSEIFDDQFSVERPDGSNFTLKIRSTKLEDSAMYFCASSLTGDTQYFGPGTRLTVL.

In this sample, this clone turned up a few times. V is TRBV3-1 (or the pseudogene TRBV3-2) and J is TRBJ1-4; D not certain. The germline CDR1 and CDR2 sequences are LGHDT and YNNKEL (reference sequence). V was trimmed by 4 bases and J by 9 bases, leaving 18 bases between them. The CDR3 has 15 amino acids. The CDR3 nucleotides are TGTGCCAGCAGCCCCCCGGCCGGAACCATGAAAAAACTGTTTTTT. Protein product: CASSPPAGTMKKLFF.

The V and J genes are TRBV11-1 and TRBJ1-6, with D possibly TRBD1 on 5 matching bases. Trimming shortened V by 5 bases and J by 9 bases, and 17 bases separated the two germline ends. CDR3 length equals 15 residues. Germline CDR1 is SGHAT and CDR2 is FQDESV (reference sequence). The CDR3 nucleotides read TGTGCCAGCAGCCCCGCCGGGGCGGGAATTTCACCCCTCCACTTT. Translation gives CASSPAGAGISPLHF.

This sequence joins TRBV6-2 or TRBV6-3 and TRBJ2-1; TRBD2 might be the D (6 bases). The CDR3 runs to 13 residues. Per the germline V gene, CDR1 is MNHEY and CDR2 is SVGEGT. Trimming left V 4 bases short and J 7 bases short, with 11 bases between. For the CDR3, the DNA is TGTGCCAGCAGTTGGACTATTCAAAATGAGCAGTTCTTC. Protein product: CASSWTIQNEQFF.

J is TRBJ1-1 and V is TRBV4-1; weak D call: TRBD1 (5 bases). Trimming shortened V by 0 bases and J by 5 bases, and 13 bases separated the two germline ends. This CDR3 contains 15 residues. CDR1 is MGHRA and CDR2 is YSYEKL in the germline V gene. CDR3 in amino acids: CASSQDSTGGTEAFF. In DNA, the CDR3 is TGCGCCAGCAGCCAAGATTCGACCGGGGGAACTGAAGCTTTCTTT.

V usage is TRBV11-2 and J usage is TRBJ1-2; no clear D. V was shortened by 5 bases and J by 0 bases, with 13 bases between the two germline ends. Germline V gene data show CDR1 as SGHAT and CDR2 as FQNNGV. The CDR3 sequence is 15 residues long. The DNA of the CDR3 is TGTGCCAGCAGCCCTCTGTACGGAGCTAACTATGGCTACACCTTC. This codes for CASSPLYGANYGYTF.